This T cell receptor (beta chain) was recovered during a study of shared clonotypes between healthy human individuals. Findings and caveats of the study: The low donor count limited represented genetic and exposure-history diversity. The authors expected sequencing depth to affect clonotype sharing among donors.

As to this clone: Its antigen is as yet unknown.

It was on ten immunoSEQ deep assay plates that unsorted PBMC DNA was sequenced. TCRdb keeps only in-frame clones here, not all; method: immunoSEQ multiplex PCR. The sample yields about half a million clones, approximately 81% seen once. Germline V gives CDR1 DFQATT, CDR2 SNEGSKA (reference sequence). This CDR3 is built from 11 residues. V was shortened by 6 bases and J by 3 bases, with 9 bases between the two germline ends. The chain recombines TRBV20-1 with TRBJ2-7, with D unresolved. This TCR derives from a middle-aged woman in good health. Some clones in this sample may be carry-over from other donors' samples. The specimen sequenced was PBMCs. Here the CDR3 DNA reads TGCAGTGCCGGCCGCTTCTACGAGCAGTACTTC. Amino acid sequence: CSAGRFYEQYF.